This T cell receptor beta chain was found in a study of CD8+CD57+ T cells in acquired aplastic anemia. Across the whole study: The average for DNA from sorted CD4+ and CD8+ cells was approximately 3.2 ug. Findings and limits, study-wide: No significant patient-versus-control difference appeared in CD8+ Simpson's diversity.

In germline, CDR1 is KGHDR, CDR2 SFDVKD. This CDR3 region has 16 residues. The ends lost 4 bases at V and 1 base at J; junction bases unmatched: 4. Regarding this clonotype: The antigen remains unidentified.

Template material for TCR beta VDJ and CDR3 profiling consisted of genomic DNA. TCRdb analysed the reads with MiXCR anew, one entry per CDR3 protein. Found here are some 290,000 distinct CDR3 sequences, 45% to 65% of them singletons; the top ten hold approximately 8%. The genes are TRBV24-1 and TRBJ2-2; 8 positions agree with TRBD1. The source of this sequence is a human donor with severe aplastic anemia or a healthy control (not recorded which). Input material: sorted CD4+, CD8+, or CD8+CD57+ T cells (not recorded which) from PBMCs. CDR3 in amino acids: CATSEMTGENTGELFF. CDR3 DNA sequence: TGTGCCACCAGTGAAATGACAGGGGAGAACACCGGGGAGCTGTTTTTT.